This TCR beta chain was recorded in a study of technical replicates of blood from a few donors. The table came from immunoSEQ multiplex PCR; TCRdb's copy has only in-frame clones and leaves some out. Altogether 91,000 or so clones are present, about 96% being singletons, with the ten largest covering over 0.25%. The CDR3 extends over 15 amino acids. Looked up from germline, CDR1 is SEHNR and CDR2 is FQNEAQ (reference sequence). After removal of 5 bases from V and 9 bases from J, the junction contained 6 bases not matched to a gene. The sequenced material came from T cells isolated from PBMCs. The chain links TRBV7-9 to TRBJ1-6; 11 positions agree with TRBD1. This sequence originates from a human donor in good health. The CDR3 DNA sequence: TGTGCCAGCAGCGACCGGACAGGGGGCTTTTCACCCCTCCACTTT. This translates into CASSDRTGGFSPLHF.